This T cell receptor (beta chain) comes out of a study of blood T cell repertoires in COVID-19. TCRdb's copy holds only in-frame clones and misses some; the assay was immunoSEQ multiplex PCR. The sample records about 110,000 clones, approximately 80% being singletons. The length of the CDR3 is 16 residues. Germline assignment: CDR1 SGHRS and CDR2 YFSETQ. V trimming: 3 bases; J trimming: 2 bases; junction bases outside the gene matches: 9. The chain links TRBV5-1 to TRBJ2-5, with 8 bases lining up with TRBD2. The sequenced material came from peripheral blood. This sequence originates from a man of 80 years or more with COVID-19, enrolled during active disease. The CDR3 is CASSSLLGGGQETQYF. In DNA form, the CDR3 reads TGCGCCAGCAGCTCCCTCCTCGGGGGGGGGCAAGAGACCCAGTACTTC.